Here is one TCR beta chain with its context. The CDR3 contains 16 residues. Trimming stripped 4 bases from V and 0 bases from J, with 12 bases between. CDR1 is KGHSH and CDR2 is LQKENI in the germline V gene. TCRdb itself ran the 5' RACE reads through MiXCR, one entry per CDR3 protein. The sample lists under 200,000 distinct CDR3 sequences; around 13% were seen once. The data are from a study of CD8 T cells in ankylosing spondylitis. This chain joins TRBV18 and TRBJ2-2; D not certain. Material for sequencing was blood, either unsorted or a sorted T cell fraction (not recorded which). The receptor comes from a female donor with ankylosing spondylitis or in good health (not recorded which). The CDR3, as DNA: TGTGCCAGCTCACGCCCTCAAGAGCCGAACACCGGGGAGCTGTTTTTT. Its translation is CASSRPQEPNTGELFF.